Shown below are 7 T cell receptor beta chains from a single sample sequenced in a study of blood T cell repertoires in COVID-19. Libraries were prepared by immunoSEQ multiplex PCR; TCRdb keeps only in-frame clonotypes and omits some of them. The sample includes approximately 160,000 clones, around four fifths seen only once; the top ten take around 7.8%. The sample taken for sequencing was PBMCs or T cells enriched from blood (not recorded which). Every receptor here comes from a middle-aged man who had recovered from COVID-19.

The chain recombines TRBV30 with TRBJ2-1; D may be TRBD1 (6 bases). Trimming left V 4 bases short and J 4 bases short, with 8 bases between. Germline values: CDR1 GTSNPN, CDR2 SVGIG (reference sequence). The CDR3 has 12 amino acids. The CDR3 sequence: CAWNRDYNEQFF. CDR3 coding DNA: TGTGCCTGGAACAGGGATTACAATGAGCAGTTCTTC.

The CDR3 reads CASTYTQGAFGYTF. As DNA, the CDR3 is TGTGCCAGCACCTACACACAGGGGGCGTTTGGCTACACCTTC. The chain uses TRBV7-2 and TRBJ1-2; 9 nucleotides line up with TRBD1. Germline V gene lookup returns CDR1 SGHTA and CDR2 FQGNSA. This CDR3 spans 14 amino acids. V lost 7 bases and J lost 7; bases outside the gene matches: 10. Variable domain in full (rest from reference TRBV7-2 and TRBJ1-2): GAGVSQSPSNKVTEKGKDVELRCDPISGHTALYWYRQSLGQGLEFLIYFQGNSAPDKSGLPSDRFSAERTGGSVSTLTIQRTQQEDSAVYLCASTYTQGAFGYTFGSGTRLTVV.

The V call is TRBV5-6, the J call TRBJ1-1; 9 bases agree with TRBD1. J gave up 0 bases and V 3 bases, and 3 bases lay outside the gene matches. The CDR3 is made up of 15 amino acids. CDR1 SGHDT and CDR2 YYEEEE come from the germline V gene. The CDR3 nucleotides are TGTGCCAGCAGCTATGGGACAGGGTTGAACACTGAAGCTTTCTTT. Amino acid sequence: CASSYGTGLNTEAFF.

This clone was counted between two and nine times. The chain is built from TRBV4-1 and TRBJ1-2, with D possibly being TRBD1 (6 bases). The length of the CDR3 is 17 residues. With 0 bases removed from V and 1 base from J, the gap between germline ends came to 15 bases. Germline CDR1 and CDR2: MGHRA and YSYEKL. CDR3 sequence reads: CASSQELKRTVNYGYTF. The CDR3 DNA sequence: TGCGCCAGCAGCCAAGAACTAAAAAGGACAGTTAACTATGGCTACACCTTC.

This clone was counted a few times. The J gene is TRBJ2-7, the V gene TRBV15; 9 nucleotides match TRBD1. Germline V gene lookup returns CDR1 LNHNV and CDR2 YYDKDF (reference sequence). Unmatched junction bases numbered 13, after V lost 5 bases and J lost 5 bases. The CDR3 spans 16 residues. The CDR3 DNA reads TGTGCCACCAGCTGGGAGGGGACAGGGTCGTTCAACGAGCAGTACTTC. This encodes CATSWEGTGSFNEQYF.

CDR3 protein: CASSLGQVNSPLHF. In DNA, the CDR3 is TGCGCCAGCAGCTTGGGACAGGTCAATTCACCCCTCCACTTT. The chain is built from TRBV5-1 and TRBJ1-6, with D possibly being TRBD1 (6 bases). Germline CDR1 and CDR2: SGHRS and YFSETQ. Trimming took off 0 bases at V and 7 bases at J, with 8 bases between the two ends. This CDR3 has 14 residues. Together with reference TRBV5-1 and TRBJ1-6, the CDR3 gives the full variable domain: KAGVTQTPRYLIKTRGQQVTLSCSPISGHRSVSWYQQTPGQGLQFLFEYFSETQRNKGNFPGRFSGRQFSNSRSEMNVSTLELGDSALYLCASSLGQVNSPLHFGNGTRLTVT.

This chain joins TRBV11-2 and TRBJ1-5; D is unresolved. CDR1 SGHAT and CDR2 FQNNGV come from the germline V gene. The CDR3 covers 13 residues. V was cut by 3 bases and J by 10 bases, with 13 bases left in between. Here the CDR3 DNA reads TGTGCCAGCAGCTTGCACGGTCGGGATCCCCAGCATTTT. Translation: CASSLHGRDPQHF.